Following are 30 T cell receptor beta chains from one sample sequenced in a study of control samples from healthy donors and cancer patients. Produced via immunoSEQ multiplex PCR; TCRdb's table is partial and in-frame only. The table includes tens of thousands of clones, about 92% detected once. The sample was PBMCs. The receptor set was obtained from a man aged 55 to 70 with colorectal cancer.

The genes are TRBV6-5 and TRBJ2-7; 10 nucleotides agree with TRBD2. The germline gives CDR1 MNHEY, CDR2 SVGAGI. The CDR3 runs to 14 residues. V was pared by 6 bases and J by 3 bases, with 5 bases of the junction left unmatched. DNA for the CDR3: TGTGCCAGCAGCGAGCTAGCGGGGGTCTACGAGCAGTACTTC. Its protein is CASSELAGVYEQYF.

This rearrangement joins TRBV7-8 to TRBJ2-7; 8 positions agree with TRBD1. The V gene end was trimmed by 2 bases and the J gene end by 4 bases; junction bases not matched to a gene: 1. This CDR3 is built from 13 residues. Germline CDR1 is SGHVS and CDR2 is FQNEAQ. The CDR3 is CASSLQGAYEQYF. The CDR3 DNA reads TGTGCCAGCAGCTTACAGGGGGCTTACGAGCAGTACTTC.

The V call is TRBV30, the J call TRBJ1-4; D remains unclear. V lost 3 bases to trimming and J lost 4 bases, with 6 bases between them. CDR1 and CDR2 from the germline V gene are GTSNPN and SVGIG (reference sequence). This CDR3 is 12 amino acids long. The CDR3 is CAWRQFNEKLFF. For the CDR3, the DNA is TGTGCCTGGAGGCAGTTTAATGAAAAACTGTTTTTT.

This clone was seen just once. V usage is TRBV6-6 and J usage is TRBJ1-4; 10 nucleotides line up with TRBD1. Germline V gene data show CDR1 as MNHNY and CDR2 as SVGAGI (reference sequence). V lost 5 bases, J lost 2 bases, and 8 bases stayed unmatched. The CDR3 extends over 17 amino acids. The CDR3 loop reads CASSPTPGQGTNEKLFF. CDR3 DNA: TGTGCCAGCAGTCCGACCCCGGGACAGGGGACTAATGAAAAACTGTTTTTT.

The genes are TRBV28 and TRBJ1-5; the D gene is possibly TRBD1 (5 bases). The CDR3 spans 14 residues. V was pared by 4 bases and J by 9 bases, with 16 bases between. CDR1 and CDR2 (germline): MDHEN, SYDVKM. The DNA of the CDR3 is TGTGCCAGCAGTTCCAGGGTGATGGTAGGGCCCCAGCATTTT. Encoded protein: CASSSRVMVGPQHF.

The chain couples TRBV19 to TRBJ2-2; 15 bases align to TRBD2. Germline V gives CDR1 LNHDA, CDR2 SQIVND (reference sequence). The CDR3 covers 17 residues. V trimming: 3 bases; J trimming: 4 bases; junction bases outside the gene matches: 3. CDR3 in amino acids: CASSIEGLAGGTGELFF. CDR3 nucleotide sequence: TGTGCCAGTAGTATTGAGGGACTAGCGGGGGGCACCGGGGAGCTGTTTTTT.

The CDR3 nucleotides are TGTGCCAGCAGCTTAGCTGGGGAGGGGGACTACACCTTC. It codes for CASSLAGEGDYTF. This rearrangement joins TRBV7-9 to TRBJ1-2; D is perhaps TRBD1 (6 bases). In germline, CDR1 is SEHNR, CDR2 FQNEAQ (reference sequence). The CDR3 has 13 residues. V was shortened by 0 bases and J by 10 bases, with 12 bases between the two germline ends.

The rearrangement joins TRBV5-1 to TRBJ2-5, with D unresolved. The CDR3 extends over 14 amino acids. CDR1 is SGHRS, CDR2 YFSETQ, per germline. V shed 1 base and J shed 1 base, with 8 bases lying between them. CDR3 sequence (DNA): TGCGCCAGCAGCTTGAAGAGGTCCCAAGAGACCCAGTACTTC. Its translation is CASSLKRSQETQYF.

The chain combines TRBV12-2 with TRBJ1-5. TRBV12-2 is described as a pseudogene. This CDR3 comprises 16 residues. CDR3 sequence (DNA): TGTGCAAGTCGCTTACCCCGGGACCCCCAGGCCCAGCCCCAGCATTTT. This translates into CASRLPRDPQAQPQHF.

This chain links TRBV3-1 (or the pseudogene TRBV3-2) with TRBJ2-3; the match to TRBD2 covers 15 bases. This CDR3 has 18 amino acids. CDR1 is LGHDT and CDR2 is YNNKEL in the germline V gene (reference sequence). V was clipped by 5 bases and J by 4 bases; unmatched bases: 10. The CDR3 loop reads CASSRTSGGAGGADTQYF. In nucleotides, the CDR3 is TGTGCCAGCAGCAGGACTAGCGGGGGGGCCGGCGGCGCAGATACGCAGTATTTT.

The chain joins TRBV27 to TRBJ1-6; 7 bases fit TRBD1. Germline loops: CDR1 MNHEY, CDR2 SMNVEV (reference sequence). This CDR3 has 13 amino acids. The J segment lost 13 bases and the V segment lost 6 bases, leaving 9 bases of the junction unmatched. The CDR3 bases are TGTGCCAGCAGGAGGGGGCCCAGCTTTCCCCTCCACTTT. Translating gives CASRRGPSFPLHF.

The rearrangement links TRBV5-1 to TRBJ2-7; tentative D call: TRBD1 (5 bases). Trimming removed 0 bases at V and 3 bases at J, with 16 bases between. Germline lookup yields CDR1 SGHRS and CDR2 YFSETQ. The CDR3 is 16 residues long. CDR3 nucleotide sequence: TGCGCCAGCAGCTTGGACGACAGTTTACAAGGCTACGAGCAGTACTTC. Translation: CASSLDDSLQGYEQYF.

This sequence joins TRBV5-1 and TRBJ2-3, with D possibly being TRBD2 (6 bases). The V end lost 3 bases, the J end lost 2 bases, and 16 bases lay between the germline ends. The CDR3 consists of 16 residues. CDR1 and CDR2 (germline): SGHRS, YFSETQ. The CDR3 is CASSSTLTRYTDTQYF. The CDR3, as DNA: TGCGCCAGCAGCTCAACCCTGACTAGATACACAGATACGCAGTATTTT.

This chain links TRBV23-1 with TRBJ1-2; 7 nucleotides line up with TRBD1. TRBV23-1 is filed as an ORF, its function uncertain. V shed 2 bases and J 5 bases; nucleotides not matched to a gene: 8. This CDR3 region has 15 residues. CDR3 protein: CASSQRTGQIYGYTF. Written as DNA, the CDR3 is TGCGCCAGCAGTCAAAGGACGGGACAGATTTATGGCTACACCTTC.

The chain carries TRBV3-1 (or the pseudogene TRBV3-2) and TRBJ2-2, with D possibly being TRBD1 (5 bases). Per the germline V gene, CDR1 is LGHDT and CDR2 is YNNKEL (reference sequence). Trimming shortened V by 2 bases and J by 6 bases, and 13 bases separated the two germline ends. This CDR3 is 15 amino acids long. The CDR3 loop is CASSQRQSRAGELFF. CDR3 DNA: TGTGCCAGCAGCCAACGACAGAGCAGGGCCGGGGAGCTGTTTTTT.

The rearrangement links TRBV4-1 to TRBJ1-3; possibly TRBD1 for D (5 bases). Trimming left V 0 bases short and J 6 bases short, with 18 bases between. Germline CDR1 MGHRA, CDR2 YSYEKL. The CDR3 length is 17 residues. The CDR3 DNA sequence: TGCGCCAGCAGCCAAGATCGGTTGGGACTGATCAAAAACACCATATATTTT. Translation: CASSQDRLGLIKNTIYF.

The J gene is TRBJ2-1, the V gene TRBV28; D is unresolved. V was shortened by 6 bases and J by 3 bases, with 3 bases between the two germline ends. In germline, CDR1 is MDHEN, CDR2 SYDVKM. The CDR3 is 11 residues long. The CDR3 nucleotides read TGTGCCAGCAGGAACTACAATGAGCAGTTCTTC. Translation gives CASRNYNEQFF.

The V call is TRBV2, the J call TRBJ1-2; D is unresolved. Looked up from germline, CDR1 is SNHLY and CDR2 is FYNNEI. CDR3 size: 13 residues. V was trimmed by 0 bases and J by 3 bases, leaving 5 bases between them. The CDR3 loop is CASSEALDYGYTF. CDR3 nucleotides: TGTGCCAGCAGTGAAGCGCTTGACTATGGCTACACCTTC.

The rearrangement uses TRBV11-3 and TRBJ2-7, with D possibly matching TRBD1 (6 bases). V was shortened by 4 bases and J by 5 bases, with 12 bases between the two germline ends. This CDR3 has 13 amino acids. In germline, CDR1 is SGHNT, CDR2 YENEEA. CDR3 in amino acids: CASSWARGNEQYF. The CDR3 nucleotides read TGTGCCAGCAGCTGGGCCAGGGGCAACGAGCAGTACTTC. The complete variable domain, with remaining parts taken from reference TRBV11-3 and TRBJ2-7, reads EAGVVQSPRYKIIEKKQPVAFWCNPISGHNTLYWYLQNLGQGPELLIRYENEEAVDDSQLPKDRFSAERLKGVDSTLKIQPAELGDSAVYLCASSWARGNEQYFGPGTRLTVT.

The gene calls are TRBV2 and TRBJ2-3; 13 bases line up with TRBD2. Germline CDR1 reads SNHLY; CDR2 reads FYNNEI. The V and J ends lost 10 bases and 5 bases, in that order; junction bases with no gene match: 15. The CDR3 sequence is 17 residues long. This chain's CDR3 is CATPGTSGAHGGDTQYF. CDR3 nucleotide sequence: TGTGCCACCCCCGGGACTAGCGGGGCCCATGGTGGAGATACGCAGTATTTT. Full variable domain (outside the CDR3, taken from reference TRBV2 and TRBJ2-3): EPEVTQTPSHQVTQMGQEVILRCVPISNHLYFYWYRQILGQKVEFLVSFYNNEISEKSEIFDDQFSVERPDGSNFTLKIRSTKLEDSAMYFCATPGTSGAHGGDTQYFGPGTRLTVL.

The genes are TRBV2 and TRBJ2-1; D might be TRBD2 (5 bases). This CDR3 contains 15 residues. Germline V gene sequence: CDR1 SNHLY, CDR2 FYNNEI. Deletions cut 4 bases from V and 0 bases from J, with 10 bases between. CDR3 sequence (DNA): TGTGCCAGCAGTGTGACGGGGTCCTCCTACAATGAGCAGTTCTTC. Translated: CASSVTGSSYNEQFF.

This chain uses TRBV11-2 with TRBJ2-7; a possible D gene is TRBD1 (6 bases). Trimming removed 1 base from V and 2 bases from J, with 9 bases in between. In germline, CDR1 is SGHAT, CDR2 FQNNGV. CDR3 length: 14 amino acids. The CDR3 coding sequence is TGTGCCAGCAGCTTAGTAGCAGGGGCCTACGAGCAGTACTTC. It specifies CASSLVAGAYEQYF. Drawing the rest from reference TRBV11-2 and TRBJ2-7, the complete variable domain is EAGVAQSPRYKIIEKRQSVAFWCNPISGHATLYWYQQILGQGPKLLIQFQNNGVVDDSQLPKDRFSAERLKGVDSTLKIQPAKLEDSAVYLCASSLVAGAYEQYFGPGTRLTVT.

This chain uses TRBV5-8 with TRBJ1-4; perhaps TRBD1 as D (5 bases). Trimming removed 4 bases from V and 5 bases from J, with 15 bases in between. This CDR3 has 15 amino acids. The germline CDR1 and CDR2 sequences are SGHTS and YDEGEE. The CDR3 DNA sequence: TGTGCCAGCAGCCTTGGTAGGGGTGTGAATGAAAAACTGTTTTTT. As protein: CASSLGRGVNEKLFF.

CDR3 in amino acids: CASSQARGGSYNEQFF. The CDR3 DNA reads TGTGCCAGCAGCCAAGCGCGGGGGGGGTCCTACAATGAGCAGTTCTTC. The chain is built from TRBV3-1 (or the pseudogene TRBV3-2) and TRBJ2-1, with 9 bases identical to TRBD2. The length of the CDR3 is 16 residues. Germline assignment: CDR1 LGHDT and CDR2 YNNKEL (reference sequence). The V gene end was trimmed by 1 base and the J gene end by 1 base; junction bases not matched to a gene: 2.

The CDR3 DNA is TGTGCCACCAGCTTCAGACGTGGGACCGGGGAGCTGTTTTTT. Protein product: CATSFRRGTGELFF. This chain connects TRBV15 to TRBJ2-2; D remains unclear. The CDR3 is 14 amino acids. V was shortened by 5 bases and J by 5 bases, with 12 bases between the two germline ends. Germline V CDR1 and CDR2: LNHNV, YYDKDF (reference sequence). Full variable domain (outside the CDR3, taken from reference TRBV15 and TRBJ2-2): DAMVIQNPRYQVTQFGKPVTLSCSQTLNHNVMYWYQQKSSQAPKLLFHYYDKDFNNEADTPDNFQSRRPNTSFCFLDIRSPGLGDTAMYLCATSFRRGTGELFFGEGSRLTVL.

The chain joins TRBV7-9 to TRBJ1-2; possible D gene TRBD1, 5 bases. Germline CDR1 is SEHNR and CDR2 is FQNEAQ (reference sequence). The CDR3 runs to 13 residues. The V end was cut by 5 bases, the J end by 3 bases, with 10 bases between. Here the CDR3 reads CASSPWGDYGYTF. CDR3 nucleotides: TGTGCCAGCAGCCCTTGGGGGGACTATGGCTACACCTTC.

This chain links TRBV28 with TRBJ2-6; 7 nucleotides match TRBD2. From germline, CDR1 is MDHEN and CDR2 SYDVKM. The V and J ends lost 8 bases and 0 bases, in that order; junction bases with no gene match: 4. The CDR3 extends over 15 amino acids. The chain's CDR3 is CASASGGSGANVLTF. The CDR3 nucleotides read TGTGCCAGCGCTAGCGGAGGCTCTGGGGCCAACGTCCTGACTTTC. Full variable domain (outside the CDR3, taken from reference TRBV28 and TRBJ2-6): DVKVTQSSRYLVKRTGEKVFLECVQDMDHENMFWYRQDPGLGLRLIYFSYDVKMKEKGDIPEGYSVSREKKERFSLILESASTNQTSMYLCASASGGSGANVLTFGAGSRLTVL.

The rearrangement links TRBV11-1 to TRBJ2-1, with D maybe TRBD1 (5 bases). V was clipped by 5 bases and J by 12 bases, with 23 bases between them. The CDR3 totals 15 residues. Germline CDR1 and CDR2: SGHAT and FQDESV (reference sequence). The CDR3 reads CASSQDTNFPTGQFF. For the CDR3, the DNA is TGTGCCAGCAGCCAGGACACGAACTTCCCCACGGGGCAGTTCTTC.

The chain employs TRBV10-3 and TRBJ2-5, with D hard to call. V lost 4 bases and J 5 bases, leaving 11 bases between the germline ends. The CDR3 is 13 residues long. Per the germline V gene, CDR1 is ENHRY and CDR2 is SYGVKD. CDR3 sequence reads: CAISGAGTETQYF. The CDR3 DNA sequence: TGTGCCATCAGTGGCGCCGGAACTGAGACCCAGTACTTC.

The rearrangement links TRBV19 to TRBJ2-7, with TRBD1 as a possible D gene (6 bases). The CDR3 runs to 15 residues. Germline-derived CDR1 and CDR2 are LNHDA and SQIVND (reference sequence). V was cut by 3 bases and J by 2 bases, with 14 bases left in between. DNA of the CDR3: TGTGCCAGTAGTATTTACGGGACACCCACCTACGAGCAGTACTTC. It is translated as CASSIYGTPTYEQYF.